This TCR beta chain emerged from a study of blood T cell repertoires in COVID-19. Whole-study context: Donors in the United States, Italy and Spain gave samples during acute or convalescent COVID-19.

Germline V gene data show CDR1 as MNHEY and CDR2 as SVGAGI. The ends lost 6 bases at V and 0 bases at J; junction bases unmatched: 4. This CDR3 comprises 14 residues. As handled by the study authors: Amplification of reference gene primers provided the estimated nucleated cell counts. Only in-frame clones appear in the TCRdb table, and some are missing; sequencing was by immunoSEQ multiplex PCR. For V, J and clone size, that table is used; D and trimming come from the DNA. This sample carries 55,000 to 70,000 clones, nearly 90% of them seen once, and the ten largest clones take more than 3%. This chain joins TRBV6-5 and TRBJ2-7; 8 bases line up with TRBD2. The clonotype comes from a woman between 45 and 65 years old with COVID-19, enrolled during active disease. The sequencing sample was made of peripheral blood. The CDR3 DNA reads as TGTGCCAGCAGGGCTACTAGCGGCTCCTACGAGCAGTACTTC. Protein product: CASRATSGSYEQYF.